Included here is one T cell receptor beta chain sequence, with context. An end of the junction does not agree with germline; a read error may underlie this. Primers for the PCR totalled 60 Vbeta and 13 Jbeta. The data were produced by immunoSEQ multiplex PCR, yet TCRdb's version contains in-frame clones alone and is incomplete. This table holds approximately 72,000 clones, around 78% found once. This sample is drawn from a study of cytomegalovirus exposure and HLA in healthy donors. CDR1 and CDR2 (germline): GTSNPN, SVGIG (reference sequence). The CDR3 has 12 amino acids. The receptor's source is a male donor in good health and CMV-seropositive. The V gene is TRBV30, the J gene TRBJ2-1; TRBD2 aligns across 9 bases. The sequenced sample was PBMCs. In DNA, the CDR3 is TGTGCCTGGATTATGGCTGGTGGACTAGCGATCTTC. Its protein is CAWIMAGGLAIF.